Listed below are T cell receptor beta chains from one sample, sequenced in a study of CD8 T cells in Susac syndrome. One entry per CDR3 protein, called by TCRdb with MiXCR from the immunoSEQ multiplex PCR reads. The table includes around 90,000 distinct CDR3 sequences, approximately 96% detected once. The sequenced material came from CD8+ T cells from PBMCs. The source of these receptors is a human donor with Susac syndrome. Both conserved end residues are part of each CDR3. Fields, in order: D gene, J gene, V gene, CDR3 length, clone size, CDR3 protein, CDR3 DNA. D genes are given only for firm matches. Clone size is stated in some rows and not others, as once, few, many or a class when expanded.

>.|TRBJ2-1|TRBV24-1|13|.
CATSDNLGDEQFF
TGTGCCACCAGTGATAACCTGGGAGATGAGCAGTTCTTC
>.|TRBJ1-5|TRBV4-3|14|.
CASSLTDKNQPQHF
TGCGCCAGCAGCCTGACGGACAAAAATCAGCCCCAGCATTTT
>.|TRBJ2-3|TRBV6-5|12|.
CASSYSQDTQYF
TGTGCCAGCAGTTACTCCCAGGATACGCAGTATTTT
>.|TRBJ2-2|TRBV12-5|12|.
CASGFEFGELFF
TGTGCTAGTGGTTTCGAGTTCGGGGAGCTGTTTTTT
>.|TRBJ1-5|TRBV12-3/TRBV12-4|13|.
CASSLAGMQPQHF
TGTGCCAGCAGTTTAGCTGGGATGCAGCCCCAGCATTTT
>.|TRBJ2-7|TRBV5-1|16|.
CASSLVRQSVSYEQYF
TGCGCCAGCAGCTTGGTCAGACAGTCGGTCTCCTACGAGCAGTACTTC
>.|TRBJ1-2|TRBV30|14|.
CAWSAGRATSGYTF
TGTGCCTGGAGTGCGGGACGGGCAACCAGCGGCTACACCTTC
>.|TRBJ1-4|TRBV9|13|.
CASSARTDEKLFF
TGTGCCAGCAGCGCCCGGACAGACGAAAAACTGTTTTTT
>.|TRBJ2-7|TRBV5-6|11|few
CASSFGREQYF
TGTGCCAGCAGCTTCGGTAGGGAGCAGTACTTC
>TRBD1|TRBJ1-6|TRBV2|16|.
CASSEGGQGGNSPLHF
TGTGCCAGCAGTGAAGGGGGACAGGGGGGTAATTCACCCCTCCACTTT
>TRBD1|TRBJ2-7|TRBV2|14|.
CASGAGQGAGEQYF
TGTGCCAGCGGTGCGGGACAGGGGGCTGGAGAGCAGTACTTC
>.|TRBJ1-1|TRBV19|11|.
CASSWGAEAFF
TGTGCCAGTAGTTGGGGCGCTGAAGCTTTCTTT
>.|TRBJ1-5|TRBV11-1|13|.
CASSPGADQPQHF
TGTGCCAGCAGTCCGGGGGCGGATCAGCCCCAGCATTTT
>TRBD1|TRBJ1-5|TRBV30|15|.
CAWRPRGNSNQPQHF
TGTGCCTGGAGGCCCAGGGGGAATAGCAATCAGCCCCAGCATTTT
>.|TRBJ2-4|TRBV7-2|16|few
CASSLTGRLAKNIQYF
TGTGCCAGCAGCTTAACGGGGAGACTAGCCAAAAACATTCAGTACTTC
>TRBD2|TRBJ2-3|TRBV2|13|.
CASSDGGADTQYF
TGTGCCAGCAGTGACGGGGGGGCAGATACGCAGTATTTT
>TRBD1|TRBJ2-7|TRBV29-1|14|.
CSSSGTGLSGEQYF
TGCAGCTCATCCGGGACAGGGCTATCGGGGGAGCAGTACTTC
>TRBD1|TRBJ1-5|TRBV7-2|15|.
CASSAQGTGNQPQHF
TGTGCCAGCAGCGCTCAGGGGACAGGCAATCAGCCCCAGCATTTT
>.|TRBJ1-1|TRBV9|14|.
CASSVDGLSSEAFF
TGTGCCAGCAGCGTAGACGGGTTAAGTTCTGAAGCTTTCTTT